This passage covers 7 T cell receptor beta chains from one sample sequenced in a study of T cells in Graves' hyperthyroidism and ophthalmopathy. What was amplified from RNA transcripts were TCR beta CDR3 regions. When the TCR CDR3 underwent first-round RT-PCR, the HTBI primer set was used. TCRdb used MiXCR to reprocess the multiplex PCR reads, holding one entry per CDR3 protein. The data show some 510,000 distinct CDR3 sequences, about a fifth seen once. Sequences were obtained from blood. The receptors derive from a man aged 18 to 35 with Graves' hyperthyroidism.

About this clonotype itself: A much larger clone differs by one base, so this may be a read error. The chain carries TRBV11-1 and TRBJ2-5; 8 positions match TRBD2. This CDR3 region has 18 residues. From germline, CDR1 is SGHAT and CDR2 FQDESV (reference sequence). V shed 4 bases and J 1 base; nucleotides not matched to a gene: 14. CDR3 sequence: CASSSHSGAAAAQETQYF. The CDR3 nucleotides are TGTGCCAGCAGCTCCCATAGCGGGGCGGCCGCGGCCCAAGAGACCCAGTACTTC.

Many counts were recorded for this clonotype. The V gene is TRBV5-1, the J gene TRBJ1-1; no reliable D call. V was clipped by 1 base and J by 1 base, with 8 bases between them. The CDR3 consists of 14 residues. Germline V gene data show CDR1 as SGHRS and CDR2 as YFSETQ. The CDR3 sequence: CASSLYGRNTEAFF. CDR3 DNA: TGCGCCAGCAGCTTGTATGGACGGAACACTGAAGCTTTCTTT.

The chain recombines TRBV12-3 or TRBV12-4 with TRBJ1-6; D unclear. This CDR3 region has 15 residues. Trimming shortened V by 2 bases and J by 7 bases, and 12 bases separated the two germline ends. CDR3 sequence: CASSLYGPGNSPLHF. The CDR3 nucleotides read TGTGCCAGCAGTTTATACGGCCCGGGGAATTCACCCCTCCACTTT.

This clonotype has a count of ten or more. V usage is TRBV19 and J usage is TRBJ2-5; possibly TRBD2 for D (5 bases). Germline V CDR1 and CDR2: LNHDA, SQIVND (reference sequence). This CDR3 has 15 residues. Deletions cut 1 base from V and 3 bases from J, with 12 bases between. The CDR3: CASSIGWAGEETQYF. The CDR3 DNA reads TGTGCCAGTAGTATAGGATGGGCCGGGGAAGAGACCCAGTACTTC. Based on the CDR3 plus reference TRBV19 and TRBJ2-5, the full variable domain is DGGITQSPKYLFRKEGQNVTLSCEQNLNHDAMYWYRQDPGQGLRLIYYSQIVNDFQKGDIAEGYSVSREKKESFPLTVTSAQKNPTAFYLCASSIGWAGEETQYFGPGTRLLVL.

Many counts were recorded for this clonotype. The chain uses TRBV6-4 and TRBJ1-1; a weak D match, TRBD1 (6 bases). Trimming left V 8 bases short and J 2 bases short, with 24 bases between. CDR3 length equals 17 residues. Germline CDR1 is MRHNA and CDR2 is SNTAGT. This CDR3 reads CASDGGGRDILNTEAFF. In DNA form, the CDR3 reads TGTGCCAGCGACGGCGGGGGTAGGGACATCTTAAACACTGAAGCTTTCTTT.

There are many counts of this clonotype. The CDR3 region has the DNA TGTGCCAGCACGACCTCGGTTCAGCGGGCTTGGGAGCAGTACTTC. Residues: CASTTSVQRAWEQYF. This sequence joins TRBV6-1 and TRBJ2-7, with D possibly TRBD2 on 6 matching bases. Germline-derived CDR1 and CDR2 are MNHNS and SASEGT. Trimming removed 7 bases at V and 7 bases at J, with 23 bases between. This CDR3 comprises 15 residues.

This clonotype was recorded many times. The genes are TRBV2 and TRBJ2-6, with D unresolved. Germline lookup yields CDR1 SNHLY and CDR2 FYNNEI. The CDR3 has 12 amino acids. The V gene lost 7 bases and the J gene lost 4 bases, with 5 bases spanning the gap. The CDR3 reads CASTEGANVLTF. The CDR3 region has the DNA TGTGCCAGCACGGAAGGGGCCAACGTCCTGACTTTC.